This T cell receptor (beta chain) was captured by sequencing in a study of cytomegalovirus exposure and HLA in healthy donors. Regarding this clone: No antigen is known for it.

General study findings and limits: Cytomegalovirus-associated TCR beta chains were listed, numbering some 180.

V was clipped by 5 bases and J by 2 bases, with 13 bases between them. This CDR3 spans 14 amino acids. CDR1 is SGHNT, CDR2 YENEEA, per germline. Researchers ran the PCR with 60 Vbeta and 13 Jbeta primers. TCRdb keeps only in-frame clones here, not all; method: immunoSEQ multiplex PCR. The data contain 80,000 to 90,000 clones, approximately 79% of them singletons. The material sequenced was PBMCs. The receptor comes from a man younger than 45 in good health and CMV-seronegative. The chain combines TRBV11-3 with TRBJ2-7, with a possible D match to TRBD2 (5 bases). The CDR3 region is CASSVVRAAYEQYF. The CDR3 DNA follows: TGTGCCAGCAGCGTCGTGAGGGCGGCCTACGAGCAGTACTTC.